This TCR beta chain was sequenced in a study of vaccination and CD4 T cells after COVID-19. The time point is: late sampling 161 to 241 days after vaccination in three convalescent patients. The treatment: roughly ten-day PBMC culture with coronavirus spike peptide pools or control peptides (ViraFEST assay). ViraFEST grew antigen-specific T cells using peptide pools, then sequenced TCRs. Cultured CD4+ T cell DNA underwent sequencing with the Oncomine TCR Beta short-read assay. Genomic DNA extraction was carried out from cultured CD4+ T cells. TCRdb called the PCR reads again in MiXCR, with one record for every CDR3 protein. The table includes approximately 22,000 distinct CDR3 sequences, less than 35% detected once. The trim removed 3 bases at V and 3 bases at J, leaving 8 bases unmatched. Germline assignment: CDR1 LNHDA and CDR2 SQIVND (reference sequence). The CDR3 totals 16 residues. Turning to this clonotype: Its target is not known.

This TCR was recovered from a human donor who had recovered from COVID-19. The V call is TRBV19, the J call TRBJ1-2; TRBD1 matches at 9 bases. The sequencing used CD4+ T cells from blood, cultured in vitro, collected about 7 months after SARS-CoV-2 vaccination. The CDR3 is CASSIARTGEYYGYTF. DNA of the CDR3: TGTGCCAGTAGTATTGCCAGGACAGGGGAATACTATGGCTACACCTTC.